A selection of T cell receptor beta chains follows, all from one sample in a study of cytomegalovirus exposure and HLA in healthy donors. Generated by immunoSEQ multiplex PCR, the TCRdb table keeps only in-frame clones and is missing some. The sample includes some 170,000 clones, 80% to 90% seen only once; the top ten take roughly 1.3%. The sample comprised PBMCs. The receptors shown here come from a young woman in good health and CMV-seronegative. CDR3s include the opening cysteine and the closing phenylalanine or tryptophan. The order of the fields is V gene, CDR3 length, CDR3 protein.

TRBV5-1 13 CASSPGGPDTQYF
TRBV6-1 14 CASNWDRAGDATHF
TRBV2 14 CASSEGSSGNTIYF
TRBV5-1 15 CASRDPDRAEDEQYF
TRBV23-1 13 CASRRTGGYEQYF
TRBV6-1 14 CASQLAGRQETQYF
TRBV9 14 CASSQGRTNEKLFF
TRBV4-3 14 CASSHARGKFEAFF
TRBV7-6 16 CASSPPTGDANYGYTF
TRBV19 15 CASSTPGDSHEKLFF
TRBV5-1 14 CASSGLRQYNEQFF
TRBV5-1 14 CASSPNVGVSEQYF
TRBV6-4 13 CASSVSVNTEAFF
TRBV18 15 CASSPPSGEGSEAFF
TRBV6-1 13 CASTPGGNTEAFF
TRBV15 15 CATSRKPGQGSEQYF
TRBV27 15 CASSYSGGASYEQYF
TRBV2 13 CASTHAGVDEQYF
TRBV11-2 15 CASSLGTSSYNEQFF
TRBV6-1 15 CASSGPGGSYNEQFF
TRBV4-1 15 CASSQEDTIPDTQYF
TRBV5-1 15 CASSLDRGSYNEQFF
TRBV5-1 15 CASSSIQGAVSPLHF